This T cell receptor (beta chain) came from a study of blood T cell repertoires in COVID-19. Only in-frame clones appear in the TCRdb table, and some are missing; sequencing was by immunoSEQ multiplex PCR. The profile shows approximately 240,000 clones, approximately 79% of them singletons. There are 15 residues in the CDR3. CDR1 and CDR2 from the germline V gene are SSHAT and FNYEAQ (reference sequence). To note about this clone: An end of the junction differs from the germline gene, which may be a read error.

The sequenced material came from peripheral blood. The source of this sequence is an elderly woman with active or convalescent COVID-19. The chain has TRBV7-7 and TRBJ2-5; 11 bases fit TRBD2. The CDR3 bases are TGTGCTAGCAGAAAGGGGACTAGCGGACAAGAGACCCAGTACTTC. Its translation is CASRKGTSGQETQYF.